The TCR beta chain described here comes from a study of T-cell reconstitution after alpha-beta-depleted transplantation in children. This clonotype has at least ten counts. From germline, CDR1 is SQVTM and CDR2 ANQGSEA. The CDR3 runs to 14 residues. V lost 6 bases to trimming and J lost 5 bases; unmatched junction nucleotides: 9. TCRbeta library construction was performed incorporating unique molecular identifiers. One entry per CDR3 protein results from TCRdb running MiXCR on the PCR reads. The table includes more than 150,000 distinct CDR3 sequences, about 6.4% detected once. The sequence was obtained from a human donor who donated a stem cell graft to a child with Wiskott-Aldrich syndrome. Sequenced material: PBMCs from the stem cell graft donor, taken from the stem cell graft. The rearrangement uses TRBV29-1 and TRBJ1-3, with 8 bases fitting TRBD1. The CDR3 spells CSVSLDRERNTIYF. The CDR3 DNA sequence: TGCAGCGTCTCCTTGGACAGGGAGAGAAACACCATATATTTT. The whole variable domain, filled in from reference TRBV29-1 and TRBJ1-3, reads SAVISQKPSRDICQRGTSLTIQCQVDSQVTMMFWYRQQPGQSLTLIATANQGSEATYESGFVIDKFPISRPNLTFSTLTVSNMSPEDSSIYLCSVSLDRERNTIYFGEGSWLTVV.